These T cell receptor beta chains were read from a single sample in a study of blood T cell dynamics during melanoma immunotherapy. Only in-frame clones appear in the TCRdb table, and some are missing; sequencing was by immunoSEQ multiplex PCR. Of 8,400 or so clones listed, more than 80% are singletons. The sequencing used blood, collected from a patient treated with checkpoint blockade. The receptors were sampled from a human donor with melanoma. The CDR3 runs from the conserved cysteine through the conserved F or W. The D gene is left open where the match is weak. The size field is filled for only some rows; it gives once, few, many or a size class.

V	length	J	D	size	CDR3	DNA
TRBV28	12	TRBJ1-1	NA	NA	CASSPLSTEAFF	TGTGCCAGCAGCCCTCTCAGCACTGAAGCTTTCTTT
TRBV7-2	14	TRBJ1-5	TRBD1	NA	CASSSGQGSQPQHF	TGTGCCAGCAGCTCGGGACAGGGGTCTCAGCCCCAGCATTTT
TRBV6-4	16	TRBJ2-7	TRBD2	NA	CASSEGSGIPVYEQYF	TGTGCCAGCAGTGAAGGTAGCGGGATTCCCGTCTACGAGCAGTACTTC
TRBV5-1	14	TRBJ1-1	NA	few	CASRQAPRGGEAFF	TGCGCCAGCAGACAGGCCCCCCGTGGGGGTGAAGCTTTCTTT
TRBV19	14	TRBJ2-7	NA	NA	CESEPRGPTYEQYF	TGTGAATCTGAGCCTCGGGGGCCGACCTACGAGCAGTACTTC
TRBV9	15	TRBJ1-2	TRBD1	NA	CASSVEGTGRYGYTF	TGTGCCAGCAGCGTAGAAGGGACAGGCCGCTATGGCTACACCTTC
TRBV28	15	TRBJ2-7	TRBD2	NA	CASTTIGTGGDEQYF	TGTGCCAGCACAACGATCGGGACGGGAGGGGACGAGCAGTACTTC
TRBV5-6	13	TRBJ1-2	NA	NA	CASSLPRGGTGTF	TGTGCCAGCAGCTTGCCTCGCGGGGGGACGGGTACCTTC
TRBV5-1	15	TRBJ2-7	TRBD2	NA	CASSLEASGSSEQYF	TGCGCCAGCAGCTTGGAAGCTAGCGGGAGTTCCGAGCAGTACTTC
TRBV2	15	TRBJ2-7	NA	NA	CASSEQVIRTSEQYF	TGTGCCAGCAGTGAACAAGTGATAAGGACGTCCGAGCAGTACTTC
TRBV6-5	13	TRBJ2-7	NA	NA	CASRNAGSYEQYF	TGTGCCAGCAGAAACGCGGGTTCCTACGAGCAGTACTTC
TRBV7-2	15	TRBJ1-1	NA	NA	CASSLGSGMSTEAFF	TGTGCCAGCAGCTTAGGGTCAGGGATGAGCACTGAAGCTTTCTTT
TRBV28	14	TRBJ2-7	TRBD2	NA	CASLGWGGSYEQYF	TGTGCCAGCCTAGGGTGGGGGGGCTCCTACGAGCAGTACTTC
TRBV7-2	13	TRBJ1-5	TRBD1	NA	CASSADRFQPQHF	TGTGCCAGCAGCGCGGACAGGTTTCAGCCCCAGCATTTT
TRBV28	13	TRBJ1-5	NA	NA	CASSLLTDQPQHF	TGTGCCAGCAGTTTATTGACCGATCAGCCCCAGCATTTT
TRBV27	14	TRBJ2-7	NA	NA	CASSYRDWTYEQYF	TGTGCCAGCAGTTACCGGGACTGGACCTACGAGCAGTACTTC
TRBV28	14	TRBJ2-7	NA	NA	CASRTLRGDYEQYF	TGTGCCAGCAGAACCCTTAGGGGAGACTACGAGCAGTACTTC
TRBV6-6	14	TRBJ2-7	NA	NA	CASSPEFARLRGYF	TGTGCCAGCAGCCCGGAGTTTGCCAGGCTACGTGGGTACTTC
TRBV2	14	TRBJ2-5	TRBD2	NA	CASTRLAGPQAQYF	TGTGCCAGCACAAGACTAGCGGGACCCCAGGCCCAGTACTTC
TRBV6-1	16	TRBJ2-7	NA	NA	CASSEASSSSSYEQYF	TGTGCCAGCAGTGAAGCGTCTAGTTCCAGTTCCTACGAGCAGTACTTC
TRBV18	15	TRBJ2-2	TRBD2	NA	CASSQHQGGTGELFF	TGTGCCAGCTCACAACACCAGGGAGGGACCGGGGAGCTGTTTTTT
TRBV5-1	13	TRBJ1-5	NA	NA	CASSSTPNQPQHF	TGCGCCAGCAGCTCCACCCCCAATCAGCCCCAGCATTTT
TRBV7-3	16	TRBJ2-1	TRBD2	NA	CASSSSWGLGHNEQFF	TGTGCCAGCAGCTCATCTTGGGGACTAGGACACAATGAGCAGTTCTTC
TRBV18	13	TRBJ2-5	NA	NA	CASSPSQSETQYF	TGTGCCAGCTCACCCTCCCAGAGCGAGACCCAGTACTTC
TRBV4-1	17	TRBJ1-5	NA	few	CASSQGPGRDSNQPQHF	TGCGCCAGCAGCCAAGGGCCAGGGCGGGATAGCAATCAGCCCCAGCATTTT
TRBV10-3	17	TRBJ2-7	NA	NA	CAISETWWAGKGYEQYF	TGTGCCATCAGTGAGACGTGGTGGGCAGGGAAAGGCTACGAGCAGTACTTC
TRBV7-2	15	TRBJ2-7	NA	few	CASSMGLASSYEQYF	TGTGCCAGCAGCATGGGACTCGCGAGCTCCTACGAGCAGTACTTC
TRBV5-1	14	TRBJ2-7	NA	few	CASSLEGSSYEQYF	TGCGCCAGCAGCTTGGAAGGCAGCTCCTACGAGCAGTACTTC
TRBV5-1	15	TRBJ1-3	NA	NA	CASSTTGVSGNTIYF	TGCGCCAGCAGCACGACAGGAGTCTCTGGAAACACCATATATTTT
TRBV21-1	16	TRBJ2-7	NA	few	CASSPGPGKGTYEQYF	TGTGCCAGCAGCCCAGGTCCGGGGAAAGGGACCTACGAGCAGTACTTC
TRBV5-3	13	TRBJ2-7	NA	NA	CARRPTLRDEQYF	TGTGCCAGAAGACCAACGTTGCGAGACGAGCAGTACTTC
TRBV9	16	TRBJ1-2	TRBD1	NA	CASSVGTGGSNYGYTF	TGTGCCAGCAGCGTAGGAACAGGGGGTAGTAACTATGGCTACACCTTC
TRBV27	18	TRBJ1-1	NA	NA	CASSLVSGPARMNTEAFF	TGTGCCAGCAGTTTAGTATCCGGGCCAGCCCGAATGAACACTGAAGCTTTCTTT
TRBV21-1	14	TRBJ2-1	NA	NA	CASKGLAGDNEQFF	TGTGCCAGCAAGGGACTAGCGGGAGACAATGAGCAGTTCTTC
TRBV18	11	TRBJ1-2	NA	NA	CASSISYGYTF	TGTGCCAGCTCAATTAGCTATGGCTACACCTTC
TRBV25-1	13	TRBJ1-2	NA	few	CASSETLIGVETF	TGTGCCAGCAGTGAAACTCTCATCGGGGTTGAGACCTTC
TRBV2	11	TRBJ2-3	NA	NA	CASSVQDTQYF	TGTGCCAGCAGTGTGCAGGATACGCAGTATTTT
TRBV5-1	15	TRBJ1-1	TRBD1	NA	CASGTGISLRTEAFF	TGCGCCAGCGGGACAGGGATTTCCCTTCGGACTGAAGCTTTCTTT
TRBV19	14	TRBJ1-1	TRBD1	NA	CASSTAGGNTEAFF	TGTGCCAGTAGTACGGCAGGGGGGAACACTGAAGCTTTCTTT
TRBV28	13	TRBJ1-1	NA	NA	CASRSQGWTEAFF	TGTGCCAGCCGCAGTCAGGGATGGACTGAAGCTTTCTTT
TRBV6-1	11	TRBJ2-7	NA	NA	CASHRILRQYF	TGTGCCAGCCATCGGATCTTACGGCAGTACTTC
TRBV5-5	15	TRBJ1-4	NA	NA	CASSYSTGSNEKLFF	TGTGCCAGCAGCTACTCGACAGGATCTAATGAAAAACTGTTTTTT
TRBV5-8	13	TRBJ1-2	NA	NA	CASSLAGNYGYTF	TGTGCCAGCAGCTTGGCGGGAAACTATGGCTACACCTTC
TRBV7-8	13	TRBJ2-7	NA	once	CASDMMGDREQYF	TGTGCCAGCGACATGATGGGGGATCGCGAGCAGTACTTC
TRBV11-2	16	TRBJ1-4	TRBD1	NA	CASSSRAAGGVVGLFF	TGTGCCAGCAGCTCAAGAGCGGCAGGGGGGGTAGTGGGGCTGTTTTTT
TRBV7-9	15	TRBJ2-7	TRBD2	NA	CASSRGLAFSYEQYF	TGTGCCAGCAGCCGGGGACTAGCCTTCTCCTACGAGCAGTACTTC
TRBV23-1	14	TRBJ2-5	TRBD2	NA	CASRLAGNQETQYF	TGCGCCAGCCGGCTAGCGGGTAACCAAGAGACCCAGTACTTC
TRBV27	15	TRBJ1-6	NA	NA	CASSSQIGYNSPLHF	TGTGCCAGCAGTTCCCAGATAGGCTATAATTCACCCCTCCACTTT
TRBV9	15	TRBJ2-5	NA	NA	CASSVFGSYQETQYF	TGTGCCAGCAGCGTATTCGGCTCGTACCAAGAGACCCAGTACTTC
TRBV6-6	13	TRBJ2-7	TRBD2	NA	CASRTSDSYEQYF	TGTGCCAGCCGGACTAGCGACTCCTACGAGCAGTACTTC
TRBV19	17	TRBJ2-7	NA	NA	CASSIGWSGLIGYEQYF	TGTGCCAGTAGTATAGGTTGGAGCGGCCTCATCGGATACGAGCAGTACTTC
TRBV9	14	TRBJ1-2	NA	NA	CASSVGHANYGYTF	TGTGCCAGCAGCGTAGGGCACGCTAACTATGGCTACACCTTC
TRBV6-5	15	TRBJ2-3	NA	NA	CASSLTRARTDTQYF	TGTGCCAGCAGTTTGACACGGGCCCGCACAGATACGCAGTATTTT
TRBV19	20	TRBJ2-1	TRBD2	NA	CASSIRTSGRYYRSYNEQFF	TGTGCCAGTAGTATAAGGACTAGCGGGAGATATTATCGCTCCTACAATGAGCAGTTCTTC
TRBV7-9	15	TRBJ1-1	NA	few	CASSLVRGAKTEAFF	TGTGCCAGCAGCTTAGTGCGGGGGGCTAAAACTGAAGCTTTCTTT
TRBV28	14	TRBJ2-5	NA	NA	CASSTPAGLGTQYF	TGTGCCAGTTCCACCCCGGCGGGCTTGGGGACCCAGTACTTC
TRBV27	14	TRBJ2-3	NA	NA	CASSPPNSRDTQYF	TGTGCCAGCAGTCCCCCCAATAGCAGAGATACGCAGTATTTT
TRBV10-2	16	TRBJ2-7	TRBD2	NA	CASSESVSGSPYEQYF	TGCGCCAGCAGTGAGTCTGTTAGCGGGAGCCCCTACGAGCAGTACTTC
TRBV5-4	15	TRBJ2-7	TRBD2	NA	CASSLGAGGPHEQYF	TGTGCCAGCAGCTTAGGGGCGGGAGGGCCCCACGAGCAGTACTTC
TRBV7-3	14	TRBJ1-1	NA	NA	CASSLRAGSNEAFF	TGTGCCAGCAGCTTACGGGCAGGGTCTAATGAAGCTTTCTTT